The T cell receptor (beta chain) under discussion was sequenced for a study of quantifying T cell responses using KT2 cells. Study as a whole: RNA was reverse transcribed with TCR alpha and beta constant-region primers.

This clonotype was seen a few times. The cDNA 3' end received a ligated oligonucleotide with a UMI. The first PCR ran roughly 4 cycles with an equimolar RC1.1 and RC1.2 beta primer mix. TCRdb independently ran MiXCR on the UMI-ligation and nested PCR reads; one entry per CDR3 protein. The table shows tens of thousands of distinct CDR3 sequences, with 9% to 15% occurring only once. Sequencing was carried out using PBMCs spiked with cells of the T cell clone KT2. This sequence was found in a human donor.

CDR3 loop: CASSFEGVGSVETQYF. The CDR3 DNA sequence: TGTGCCAGCAGTTTCGAAGGGGTCGGGTCTGTAGAGACCCAGTACTTC. This chain uses TRBV27 with TRBJ2-5; TRBD1 is a possible D gene (5 bases). Trimming stripped 3 bases from V and 4 bases from J, with 18 bases between. There are 16 residues in the CDR3. Germline assignment: CDR1 MNHEY and CDR2 SMNVEV (reference sequence).